This T cell receptor beta chain comes out of a study of cytomegalovirus exposure and HLA in healthy donors. Between the trimmed V and J ends, which lost 1 base and 5 bases, there was a span of 7 bases. CDR3 length: 14 amino acids. Germline loops: CDR1 SGHDT, CDR2 YYEEEE. Study findings and constraints: TCR association rates varied by HLA locus in a later analysis, with DRB1 highest and HLA-C lowest. A later analysis linked a missense DCLRE1C variant to TCR beta V- and J-gene trimming. Later analysis showed most CMV-associated TCR beta chains appearing HLA-restricted.

To note about this clone: The antigen remains unidentified.

PCR involved 60 Vbeta and 13 Jbeta primers. Original methodology: As a later analysis found, there were 80 million or so unique TCR beta chains, of which about 10 million were shared. Sequenced by immunoSEQ multiplex PCR; TCRdb stores in-frame clones only, minus some. V and J calls and clone size are given by that table; D and trimming were obtained from the DNA. The data show roughly 200,000 clones, about three quarters seen once. Sequences were obtained from PBMCs. This receptor was identified in a woman in her twenties or thirties in good health and CMV-seropositive. V and J are TRBV5-6 and TRBJ1-6; TRBD1 is a possible D gene (6 bases). The DNA of the CDR3 is TGTGCCAGCAGCTTGAGGGGGAATAATTCACCCCTCCACTTT. Residues: CASSLRGNNSPLHF.